These 29 T cell receptor beta chains were all obtained from the same sample, sequenced in a study of spatial heterogeneity in lung cancer. In TCRdb, the 5' RACE reads were re-called with MiXCR into one record per CDR3 protein. The sample lists approximately 12,000 distinct CDR3 sequences; approximately 6.2% were seen once. Time point of the sample: sample taken at primary tumor resection. No cell sorting; template was whole RNA from tumor, lung tissue or PBMC. The material sequenced was normal lung tissue next to the tumor, taken at surgery. Receptors were obtained from a male donor with early-stage non-small cell lung cancer.

This clonotype was detected ten times or more. The chain recombines TRBV20-1 with TRBJ2-1; no clear D gene. CDR1 and CDR2 (germline): DFQATT, SNEGSKA (reference sequence). Deletions cut 6 bases from V and 6 bases from J, with 15 bases between. The CDR3 contains 13 residues. Here the CDR3 DNA reads TGCAGTGCCAGGATACGAAACTTCAATGAGCAGTTCTTC. Translation: CSARIRNFNEQFF.

This clonotype was seen repeatedly, ten times or more. The genes are TRBV24-1 and TRBJ2-2, with D possibly being TRBD1 (5 bases). Trimming removed 8 bases at V and 0 bases at J, with 9 bases between. The germline V gene has CDR1 KGHDR and CDR2 SFDVKD. The CDR3 runs 14 residues. CDR3 sequence: CATKDTANTGELFF. CDR3 nucleotides: TGTGCCACCAAGGACACCGCGAACACCGGGGAGCTGTTTTTT.

There are many counts of this clonotype. The chain is built from TRBV7-2 and TRBJ1-1, with 8 bases identical to TRBD1. This CDR3 comprises 14 residues. CDR1 and CDR2 from the germline V gene are SGHTA and FQGNSA. With 2 bases clipped from V and 8 bases from J, the junction kept 7 bases outside the gene matches. The CDR3 loop is CASSLWGQASEAFF. CDR3 coding DNA: TGTGCCAGCAGCTTATGGGGACAGGCGTCCGAAGCTTTCTTT. Full variable domain (rest looked up from reference TRBV7-2 and TRBJ1-1): GAGVSQSPSNKVTEKGKDVELRCDPISGHTALYWYRQSLGQGLEFLIYFQGNSAPDKSGLPSDRFSAERTGGSVSTLTIQRTQQEDSAVYLCASSLWGQASEAFFGQGTRLTVV.

In this sample, this clonotype turned up many times. The chain joins TRBV29-1 to TRBJ2-2; no reliable D call. V was pared by 0 bases and J by 3 bases, with 14 bases between. The CDR3 has 16 residues. Germline V gene data show CDR1 as SQVTM and CDR2 as ANQGSEA. CDR3 sequence: CSVEETAVGYTGELFF. For the CDR3, the DNA is TGCAGCGTTGAAGAAACTGCCGTCGGGTACACCGGGGAGCTGTTTTTT.

This clonotype was seen at least ten times. The rearrangement joins TRBV4-2 to TRBJ2-7; 8 nucleotides match TRBD1. Germline CDR1 and CDR2: LGHNA and YNFKEQ. The CDR3 has 14 amino acids. V was pared by 5 bases and J by 5 bases, with 8 bases of the junction left unmatched. The CDR3 DNA reads as TGTGCCAGCAGCGAGACAGGGGAGCAAAACGAGCAGTACTTC. This gives the protein CASSETGEQNEQYF.

This clonotype was found many times. This chain joins TRBV5-4 and TRBJ1-1; D not certain. From germline, CDR1 is SGHNT and CDR2 YYREEE (reference sequence). V was trimmed by 1 base and J by 4 bases, leaving 8 bases between them. The CDR3 loop spans 13 amino acids. The CDR3, as DNA: TGTGCCAGCAGCTTGTTGGGATTCACTGAAGCTTTCTTT. Protein: CASSLLGFTEAFF.

This clonotype has ten or more counts. This chain connects TRBV5-1 to TRBJ1-2; D ambiguous. Per the germline V gene, CDR1 is SGHRS and CDR2 is YFSETQ. The CDR3 has 14 residues. Trimming pared 0 bases from V and 8 bases from J, leaving 14 bases between. DNA of the CDR3: TGCGCCAGCAGCTTGGCTCCCGGGTCTATGGGCTACACCTTC. This codes for CASSLAPGSMGYTF.

This clonotype has a count of ten or more. The chain is built from TRBV14 and TRBJ2-7; D unclear. V lost 6 bases and J 3 bases, leaving 9 bases between the germline ends. From germline, CDR1 is SGHDN and CDR2 FVKESK. The CDR3 has 12 residues. The CDR3 DNA sequence: TGTGCCAGCAGTCGAACGTTCTACGAGCAGTACTTC. Its protein product is CASSRTFYEQYF.

This clonotype was counted many times. CDR3 loop: CASSKGEAGVIAEQFF. The CDR3 nucleotides read TGTGCCAGCAGCAAAGGGGAAGCGGGAGTCATTGCTGAGCAGTTCTTC. The chain couples TRBV21-1 to TRBJ2-1; TRBD2, the table's D call, was not compared with the DNA. TRBV21-1 has pseudogene status. CDR3 length equals 16 residues.

The chain joins TRBV19 to TRBJ2-7, with D perhaps TRBD1 or TRBD2 (5 bases each). In germline, CDR1 is LNHDA, CDR2 SQIVND (reference sequence). V lost 3 bases and J lost 2, with 14 bases in between. The CDR3 extends over 15 amino acids. CDR3 protein: CASSMLSRGPYEQYF. CDR3 coding DNA: TGTGCCAGTAGTATGTTGTCGAGGGGTCCCTACGAGCAGTACTTC. Full variable domain (rest looked up from reference TRBV19 and TRBJ2-7): DGGITQSPKYLFRKEGQNVTLSCEQNLNHDAMYWYRQDPGQGLRLIYYSQIVNDFQKGDIAEGYSVSREKKESFPLTVTSAQKNPTAFYLCASSMLSRGPYEQYFGPGTRLTVT.

Judged by abundance, this clonotype is medium-sized. The chain uses TRBV11-2 and TRBJ1-2, with D unresolved. CDR1 SGHAT and CDR2 FQNNGV come from the germline V gene. The CDR3 spans 12 residues. V lost 5 bases to trimming and J lost 8 bases, with 12 bases between them. The CDR3 DNA sequence: TGTGCCAGCAGCGGGGATATGTGGGGCTACACCTTC. Translation gives CASSGDMWGYTF.

A few counts support this clonotype. The chain recombines TRBV5-1 with TRBJ2-7; D possibly matches TRBD1 or TRBD2 (6 bases each). Germline loops: CDR1 SGHRS, CDR2 YFSETQ. Trimming removed 0 bases from V and 0 bases from J, with 13 bases in between. The CDR3 extends over 16 amino acids. This chain's CDR3 is CASSLGGAYSSYEQYF. Here the CDR3 DNA reads TGCGCCAGCAGCTTGGGGGGGGCTTACAGCTCCTACGAGCAGTACTTC.

There are a few counts of this clonotype. This chain links TRBV27 with TRBJ2-2; possible D gene TRBD2, 5 bases. V was pared by 2 bases and J by 1 base, with 11 bases between. The germline V gene encodes CDR1 MNHEY and CDR2 SMNVEV (reference sequence). The length of the CDR3 is 16 residues. The chain's CDR3 is CASSLEGVKNTGELFF. The CDR3 nucleotides are TGTGCCAGCAGTTTAGAGGGTGTGAAGAACACCGGGGAGCTGTTTTTT.

This clonotype has at least ten counts. This chain uses TRBV15 with TRBJ2-7; D perhaps matches TRBD1 (5 bases). The germline V gene has CDR1 LNHNV and CDR2 YYDKDF (reference sequence). This CDR3 is built from 14 residues. V was clipped by 2 bases and J by 5 bases, with 13 bases between them. The CDR3 DNA is TGTGCCACCAGCAGAAGGGGTAACGCCAACGAGCAGTACTTC. Residues: CATSRRGNANEQYF.

This clonotype was picked up many times. The chain combines TRBV7-3 with TRBJ2-5; weak D call: TRBD2 (5 bases). Per germline, CDR1 SGHTA and CDR2 FQGTGA. V was pared by 3 bases and J by 4 bases, with 9 bases between. The CDR3 consists of 13 residues. Here the CDR3 reads CASSFGVGETQYF. CDR3 nucleotides: TGTGCCAGCAGCTTCGGGGTTGGAGAGACCCAGTACTTC.

This clonotype was seen many times. The V gene is TRBV24-1, the J gene TRBJ1-5; no firm D call. The CDR3 length is 12 residues. The germline V gene encodes CDR1 KGHDR and CDR2 SFDVKD. V lost 4 bases and J 9 bases, leaving 9 bases between the germline ends. CDR3 nucleotide sequence: TGTGCCACCAGTGACTCCTTGGGGCCCCAGCATTTT. This sequence encodes CATSDSLGPQHF.

The chain combines TRBV5-6 with TRBJ2-7, with D unclear. The CDR3 spans 11 residues. V lost 3 bases and J lost 5, with 6 bases in between. Germline V gene data show CDR1 as SGHDT and CDR2 as YYEEEE. The DNA for the CDR3 is TGTGCCAGCAGCTCCTATGACGAGCAGTACTTC. Translating it yields CASSSYDEQYF. Combining the CDR3 with reference TRBV5-6 and TRBJ2-7 gives the whole variable domain DAGVTQSPTHLIKTRGQQVTLRCSPKSGHDTVSWYQQALGQGPQFIFQYYEEEERQRGNFPDRFSGHQFPNYSSELNVNALLLGDSALYLCASSSYDEQYFGPGTRLTVT.

The sample holds a few counts of this clonotype. This chain links TRBV13 with TRBJ2-1; D is possibly TRBD1 (5 bases). CDR1 and CDR2 (germline): PRHDT, FYEKMQ (reference sequence). V was trimmed by 2 bases and J by 7 bases, leaving 9 bases between them. This CDR3 region has 13 residues. The CDR3 here is CASSLTKGNEQFF. The CDR3 DNA is TGTGCCAGCAGCTTAACCAAGGGGAATGAGCAGTTCTTC.

This clonotype is judged medium-sized. The CDR3, as DNA: TGTGCCAGCTCACTATCGCGCGGGACTAGCGAGCAGTACTTC. Translation gives CASSLSRGTSEQYF. This chain uses TRBV18 with TRBJ2-7; 8 bases fit TRBD2. CDR1 KGHSH and CDR2 LQKENI come from the germline V gene. V was clipped by 4 bases and J by 6 bases; unmatched bases: 8. The CDR3 covers 14 residues. The variable domain in full, with the rest retrieved from reference TRBV18 and TRBJ2-7, is NAGVMQNPRHLVRRRGQEARLRCSPMKGHSHVYWYRQLPEEGLKFMVYLQKENIIDESGMPKERFSAEFPKEGPSILRIQQVVRGDSAAYFCASSLSRGTSEQYFGPGTRLTVT.

By sample fraction, this clonotype is medium-sized. The CDR3 region is CASSFWAGAVETQYF. CDR3 DNA sequence: TGTGCCAGCAGCTTCTGGGCAGGGGCCGTTGAGACCCAGTACTTC. The gene calls are TRBV11-2 and TRBJ2-5, with a weak D call TRBD1 (6 bases). Looked up from germline, CDR1 is SGHAT and CDR2 is FQNNGV. CDR3 length: 15 amino acids. The V end lost 3 bases, the J end lost 5 bases, and 16 bases lay between the germline ends.

This clonotype has at least ten counts. This rearrangement joins TRBV6-6 to TRBJ2-3, with D perhaps matching TRBD2 (6 bases). This CDR3 has 14 amino acids. The V gene lost 5 bases and the J gene lost 0 bases, with 9 bases spanning the gap. The V gene's germline CDR1 is MNHNY and CDR2 SVGAGI (reference sequence). For the CDR3, the DNA is TGTGCCAGCAGTGACGGGACTAGCACAGATACGCAGTATTTT. It encodes CASSDGTSTDTQYF.

This clonotype was seen ten or more times. The chain couples TRBV27 to TRBJ2-2; perhaps TRBD1 as D (6 bases). CDR3 size: 14 residues. Germline lookup yields CDR1 MNHEY and CDR2 SMNVEV (reference sequence). Trimming took 6 bases from V and 6 from J, leaving 14 bases between them. CDR3 coding DNA: TGTGCCAGCAGCTCAACCCAGGGGTCCGGGGAGCTGTTTTTT. Amino acid sequence: CASSSTQGSGELFF.

The table lists this clonotype with many counts. The V gene is TRBV19, the J gene TRBJ2-2; the match to TRBD1 covers 9 bases. CDR3 length equals 14 residues. The V gene end was trimmed by 8 bases and the J gene end by 5 bases; junction bases not matched to a gene: 6. Germline V gene data show CDR1 as LNHDA and CDR2 as SQIVND (reference sequence). The CDR3 protein is CASRWTGDTGELFF. Here the CDR3 DNA reads TGTGCCAGTCGTTGGACAGGGGATACCGGGGAGCTGTTTTTT.

This clonotype came up a few times. J is TRBJ2-4 and V is TRBV2, with 8 bases matching TRBD2. This CDR3 is built from 16 residues. J was trimmed by 2 bases and V by 2 bases; bases with no gene match: 5. The germline CDR1 and CDR2 sequences are SNHLY and FYNNEI. The CDR3, as DNA: TGTGCCAGCAGTGAAAGGACTAGCTCTTCCAAAAACATTCAGTACTTC. Its translation: CASSERTSSSKNIQYF. The full variable domain, completed using reference TRBV2 and TRBJ2-4, is EPEVTQTPSHQVTQMGQEVILRCVPISNHLYFYWYRQILGQKVEFLVSFYNNEISEKSEIFDDQFSVERPDGSNFTLKIRSTKLEDSAMYFCASSERTSSSKNIQYFGAGTRLSVL.

Comment on this clonotype: A much larger clone is a single base away; this may be a read error. V and J are TRBV4-1 and TRBJ2-7; 8 bases align to TRBD2. Losses at the gene ends were 4 bases for V and 4 bases for J; bases not matched to a gene: 6. The CDR3 extends over 14 amino acids. Germline lookup yields CDR1 MGHRA and CDR2 YSYEKL. The CDR3 loop is CASSLQTSDYEQYF. In DNA, the CDR3 is TGCGCCAGCAGCCTTCAGACTAGCGATTACGAGCAGTACTTC.

This clonotype is labeled medium-sized (0.01 to 0.1%). V usage is TRBV29-1 and J usage is TRBJ2-6, with 10 bases fitting TRBD2. The CDR3 has 17 amino acids. In germline, CDR1 is SQVTM, CDR2 ANQGSEA. V lost 4 bases and J lost 0; bases outside the gene matches: 6. DNA for the CDR3: TGCAGCGTTGTTTTGGCTAGCGGGAGCTCTGGGGCCAACGTCCTGACTTTC. Translating gives CSVVLASGSSGANVLTF. The whole variable domain, remainder taken from reference TRBV29-1 and TRBJ2-6, is SAVISQKPSRDICQRGTSLTIQCQVDSQVTMMFWYRQQPGQSLTLIATANQGSEATYESGFVIDKFPISRPNLTFSTLTVSNMSPEDSSIYLCSVVLASGSSGANVLTFGAGSRLTVL.

This clonotype has at least ten counts. The V gene is TRBV12-3 or TRBV12-4, the J gene TRBJ2-2, with D unclear. V was shortened by 0 bases and J by 2 bases, with 7 bases between the two germline ends. The CDR3 totals 15 residues. CDR3 coding DNA: TGTGCCAGCAGTTTAGCGCTAGTAAACACCGGGGAGCTGTTTTTT. This gives the protein CASSLALVNTGELFF.

This clonotype has ten or more counts. This rearrangement joins TRBV14 to TRBJ2-3, with D possibly being TRBD1 or TRBD2 (5 bases each). This CDR3 contains 18 residues. Looked up from germline, CDR1 is SGHDN and CDR2 is FVKESK. Trimming cost V 0 bases and J 1 base, with 17 bases left between them. The CDR3: CASSQDLWTLGGTDTQYF. In nucleotides, the CDR3 is TGTGCCAGCAGCCAAGATTTGTGGACGTTGGGGGGCACAGATACGCAGTATTTT.

This clonotype was recorded many times. The V and J genes are TRBV7-8 and TRBJ2-1, with D unresolved. V dropped 1 base and J dropped 0 bases, with 7 bases sitting between them. This CDR3 region has 15 residues. Germline lookup yields CDR1 SGHVS and CDR2 FQNEAQ. The CDR3 nucleotides are TGTGCCAGCAGCTTAGGGAGTAGCTCCTACAATGAGCAGTTCTTC. Protein product: CASSLGSSSYNEQFF.